This note documents a single T cell receptor (beta chain) sequence. The target antigen is unknown. CDR1 LGHDT and CDR2 YNNKEL come from the germline V gene (reference sequence). Trimming cost V 0 bases and J 6 bases, with 8 bases left between them. The length of the CDR3 is 13 residues. The record originates from a study of blood T cells in healthy people across ages. Overall study results and limits: A strong correlation between TCR beta diversity and naive T cell percentage was seen. Expanded clonotype shifts may have been confounded, as the donors had an unknown CMV status.

Roughly 9.5 milliliters of peripheral blood were drawn from each donor into EDTA-treated tubes. A J-beta primer mix and a sample-barcoded 5' primer were used in a second PCR of about 7 to 12 cycles. TCRdb processed the 5' RACE reads anew with MiXCR; each CDR3 protein has one entry. The sample shows 550,000 to 750,000 distinct CDR3 sequences, around 21% of them seen only once. The rearrangement joins TRBV3-1 to TRBJ1-2; TRBD1 might be the D (5 bases). The receptor comes from a man in his sixties or seventies in good health. Sequencing was performed on blood. The DNA for the CDR3 is TGTGCCAGCAGCCAAGAGGCAGGGCATGGCTACACCTTC. Translating it yields CASSQEAGHGYTF.